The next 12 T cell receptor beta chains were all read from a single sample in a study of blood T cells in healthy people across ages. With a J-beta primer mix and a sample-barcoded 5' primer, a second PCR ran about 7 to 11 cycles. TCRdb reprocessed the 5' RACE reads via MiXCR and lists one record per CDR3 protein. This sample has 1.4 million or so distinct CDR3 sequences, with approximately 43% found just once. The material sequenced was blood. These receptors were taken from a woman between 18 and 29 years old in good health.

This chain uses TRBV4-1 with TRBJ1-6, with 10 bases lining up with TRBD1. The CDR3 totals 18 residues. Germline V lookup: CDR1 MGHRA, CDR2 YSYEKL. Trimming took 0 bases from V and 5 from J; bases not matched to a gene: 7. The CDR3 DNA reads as TGCGCCAGCAGCCAAGATGGAAGGACAGGGGGAAATAATTCACCCCTCCACTTT. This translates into CASSQDGRTGGNNSPLHF.

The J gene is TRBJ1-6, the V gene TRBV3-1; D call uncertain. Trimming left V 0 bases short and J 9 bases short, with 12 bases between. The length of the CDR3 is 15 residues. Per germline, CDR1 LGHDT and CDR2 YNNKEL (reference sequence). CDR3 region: CASSQDGGLGSPLHF. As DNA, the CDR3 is TGTGCCAGCAGCCAAGATGGTGGATTGGGTTCACCCCTCCACTTT.

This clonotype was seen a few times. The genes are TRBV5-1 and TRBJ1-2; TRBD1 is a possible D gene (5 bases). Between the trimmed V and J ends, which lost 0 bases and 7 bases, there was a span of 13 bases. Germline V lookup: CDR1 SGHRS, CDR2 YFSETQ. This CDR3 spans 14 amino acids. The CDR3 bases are TGCGCCAGCAGCTTGGAAGCAGGGATCGTTGGCTACACCTTC. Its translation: CASSLEAGIVGYTF.

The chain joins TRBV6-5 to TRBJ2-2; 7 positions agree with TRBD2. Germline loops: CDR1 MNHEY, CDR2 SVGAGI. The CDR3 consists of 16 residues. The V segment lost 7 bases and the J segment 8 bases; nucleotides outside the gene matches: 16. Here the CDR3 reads CASTSPSGGSMGELFF. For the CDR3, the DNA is TGTGCCAGCACCTCCCCTTCGGGCGGGAGTATGGGGGAGCTGTTTTTT.

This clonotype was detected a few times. Written as DNA, the CDR3 is TGCGCCAGCAGTATTACACCCAATGAAAAACTGTTTTTT. Its translation is CASSITPNEKLFF. This chain links TRBV5-1 with TRBJ1-4; D uncertain. Trimming shortened V by 5 bases and J by 5 bases, and 10 bases separated the two germline ends. The CDR3 has 13 residues. Germline assignment: CDR1 SGHRS and CDR2 YFSETQ.

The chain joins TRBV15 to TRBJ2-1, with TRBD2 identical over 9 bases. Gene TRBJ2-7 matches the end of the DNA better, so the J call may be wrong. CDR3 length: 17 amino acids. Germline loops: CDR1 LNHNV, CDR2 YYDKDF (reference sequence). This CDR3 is CATSRGLAGPGYNEQYF. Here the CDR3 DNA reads TGTGCCACCAGCAGAGGGCTAGCGGGACCTGGGTACAATGAGCAGTACTTC.

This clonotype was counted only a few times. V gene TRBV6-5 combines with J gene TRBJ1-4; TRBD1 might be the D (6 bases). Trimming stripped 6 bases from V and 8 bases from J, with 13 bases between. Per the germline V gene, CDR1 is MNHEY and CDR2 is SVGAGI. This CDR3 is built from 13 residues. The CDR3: CASRSTQGEKLFF. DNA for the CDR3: TGTGCCAGCAGATCAACACAGGGCGAAAAACTGTTTTTT.

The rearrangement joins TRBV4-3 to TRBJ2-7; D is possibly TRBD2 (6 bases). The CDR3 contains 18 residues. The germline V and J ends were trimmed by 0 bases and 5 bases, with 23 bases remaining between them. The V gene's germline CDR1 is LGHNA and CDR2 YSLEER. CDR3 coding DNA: TGCGCCAGCAGCCAAGATGTTCCGCGGGACGGTGTGTTGGACGAGCAGTACTTC. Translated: CASSQDVPRDGVLDEQYF.

This CDR3 reads CASSDLGEQFF. The CDR3 bases are TGTGCCAGCAGTGACCTGGGTGAGCAGTTCTTC. The chain uses TRBV2 and TRBJ2-1; D is uncertain. Germline-derived CDR1 and CDR2 are SNHLY and FYNNEI. V was cut by 3 bases and J by 9 bases, with 6 bases left in between. The CDR3 totals 11 residues.

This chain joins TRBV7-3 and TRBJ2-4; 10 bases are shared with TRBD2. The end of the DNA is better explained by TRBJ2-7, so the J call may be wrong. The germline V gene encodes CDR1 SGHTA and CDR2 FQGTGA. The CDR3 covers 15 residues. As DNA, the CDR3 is TGTGCCAGCAGCTTGCTAGCGGGAGTCGGGTCCGAGCAGTACTTC. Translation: CASSLLAGVGSEQYF.

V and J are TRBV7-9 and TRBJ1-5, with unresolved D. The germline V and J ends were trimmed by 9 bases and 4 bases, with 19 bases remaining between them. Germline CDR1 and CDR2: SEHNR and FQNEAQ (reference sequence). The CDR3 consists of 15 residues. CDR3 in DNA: TGTGCCAGAAGACCCGGGAGTGGATTTAATCAGCCCCAGCATTTT. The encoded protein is CARRPGSGFNQPQHF.

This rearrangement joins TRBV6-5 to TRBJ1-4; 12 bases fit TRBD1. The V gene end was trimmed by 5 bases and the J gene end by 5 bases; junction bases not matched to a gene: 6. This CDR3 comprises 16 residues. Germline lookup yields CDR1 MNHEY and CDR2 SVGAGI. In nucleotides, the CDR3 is TGTGCCAGCAGTCGGGACAGGGGGCGCGGAAATGAAAAACTGTTTTTT. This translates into CASSRDRGRGNEKLFF.